A single sample is the source of the 8 T cell receptor beta chains below, sequenced in a study of T cells in Graves' hyperthyroidism and ophthalmopathy. Amplification of TCR beta CDR3 regions was performed using RNA transcripts as template. When the TCR CDR3 underwent first-round RT-PCR, the HTBI primer set was used. Using its own MiXCR run on the multiplex PCR reads, TCRdb lists one record per CDR3 protein. The sample carries about 200,000 distinct CDR3 sequences, under 20% recorded once. Sequencing was performed on blood. The receptors shown here come from a man over 45 with Graves' hyperthyroidism.

The chain uses TRBV4-1 and TRBJ1-6, with D possibly matching TRBD1 (5 bases). Germline V CDR1 and CDR2: MGHRA, YSYEKL. CDR3 size: 17 residues. V lost 0 bases and J 5 bases, leaving 14 bases between the germline ends. The CDR3 coding sequence is TGCGCCAGCAGCCAAGATCTTCGGGGCGGTAATAATTCACCCCTCCACTTT. Translation: CASSQDLRGGNNSPLHF.

This clonotype has ten or more counts. V and J are TRBV20-1 and TRBJ2-1, with 7 bases lining up with TRBD1. Germline V CDR1 and CDR2: DFQATT, SNEGSKA (reference sequence). After removal of 6 bases from V and 11 bases from J, the junction contained 7 bases not matched to a gene. CDR3 length: 11 amino acids. The CDR3 region is CSAPTGAQQFF. CDR3 nucleotide sequence: TGCAGTGCCCCAACAGGGGCACAGCAGTTCTTC.

This rearrangement joins TRBV5-4 to TRBJ2-6; the match to TRBD1 covers 7 bases. The CDR3 is 18 amino acids. The V gene end was trimmed by 2 bases and the J gene end by 1 base; junction bases not matched to a gene: 9. The germline CDR1 and CDR2 sequences are SGHNT and YYREEE (reference sequence). CDR3: CASSFAGDRASGANVLTF. CDR3 in DNA: TGTGCCAGCAGCTTCGCCGGAGACAGGGCTTCTGGGGCCAACGTCCTGACTTTC.

This clonotype appeared many times. The CDR3 protein is CASSESIGNNEQFF. The CDR3 region has the DNA TGTGCCAGCAGCGAATCTATAGGTAATAATGAGCAGTTCTTC. J is TRBJ2-1 and V is TRBV7-8; D gene uncertain. The V end lost 5 bases, the J end lost 7 bases, and 15 bases lay between the germline ends. This CDR3 region has 14 residues. The germline gives CDR1 SGHVS, CDR2 FQNEAQ.

This clonotype was picked up many times. This chain links TRBV7-8 with TRBJ2-3; TRBD2 matches at 7 bases. This CDR3 is built from 14 residues. The V segment lost 4 bases and the J segment 6 bases; nucleotides outside the gene matches: 7. Germline V gene sequence: CDR1 SGHVS, CDR2 FQNEAQ. The CDR3 nucleotides are TGTGCCAGCAGCTCACCCCTAGCGGCGGATACGCAGTATTTT. This translates into CASSSPLAADTQYF. The full variable domain, rest sourced from reference TRBV7-8 and TRBJ2-3, is GAGVSQSPRYKVAKRGQDVALRCDPISGHVSLFWYQQALGQGPEFLTYFQNEAQLDKSGLPSDRFFAERPEGSVSTLKIQRTQQEDSAVYLCASSSPLAADTQYFGPGTRLTVL.

This clonotype was recorded at least ten times. V is TRBV2 and J is TRBJ2-3, with 12 bases fitting TRBD2. This CDR3 has 14 amino acids. Trimming removed 9 bases from V and 5 bases from J; junction bases left unmatched: 6. Germline V gives CDR1 SNHLY, CDR2 FYNNEI. The CDR3 DNA follows: TGTGCCAGAGAACTAGCGGGAGGAATAGATACGCAGTATTTT. Translated: CARELAGGIDTQYF.

This clonotype was detected only a few times. CDR3 sequence (DNA): TGTGCCAGCAGTTTGGTGAGAGCCTACAATGAGCAGTTCTTC. Translated, it gives CASSLVRAYNEQFF. The V gene is TRBV12-3 or TRBV12-4, the J gene TRBJ2-1; no clear D. The CDR3 covers 14 residues. The germline V and J ends were trimmed by 3 bases and 2 bases, with 8 bases remaining between them.

This clonotype was found many times. The rearrangement uses TRBV28 and TRBJ2-3; 8 nucleotides line up with TRBD1. After removal of 1 base from V and 5 bases from J, the junction contained 8 bases not matched to a gene. Germline assignment: CDR1 MDHEN and CDR2 SYDVKM. CDR3 length equals 16 residues. CDR3 sequence: CASSLSPGQAQDTQYF. CDR3 nucleotides: TGTGCCAGCAGTTTATCTCCGGGACAGGCCCAAGATACGCAGTATTTT.